This TCR beta chain was observed in a study of blood T cell repertoires in COVID-19. Study context: Acute and convalescent COVID-19 samples came from the United States, Italy and Spain. PBMCs, B-cell-depleted T cells, or T cells were the source of the cDNA or gDNA that made up the material.

Looked up from germline, CDR1 is MNHEY and CDR2 is SVGAGI. The CDR3 runs to 16 residues. V lost 1 base, J lost 2 bases, and 12 bases lay in between. Study processing details: Amplification of reference gene primers provided the estimated nucleated cell counts. The data were produced by immunoSEQ multiplex PCR, yet TCRdb's version contains in-frame clones alone and is incomplete. That table is the source of V, J and clone size, and D and trimming were worked out from the DNA. The sample carries 80,000 to 100,000 clones, about 90% recorded once. Sequencing was done on a sample of peripheral blood. This rearrangement joins TRBV6-5 to TRBJ2-1, with unresolved D. The receptor's source is a human donor in a cohort sampled during active COVID-19. CDR3 sequence (DNA): TGTGCCAGCAGTTACTTGCGGAGCGACCCCTACAATGAGCAGTTCTTC. Amino acids: CASSYLRSDPYNEQFF.